This TCR beta chain was identified in a study of T cell clones after liver transplantation. Only in-frame clones appear in the TCRdb table, and some are missing; sequencing was by immunoSEQ multiplex PCR. This sample has 55,000 or so clones, with over 70% found just once. This TCR was recovered from a human donor who received a liver transplant. Sequencing was performed on CD4+ T cells from blood, taken before liver transplant.

CDR3 DNA sequence: TGTGCCAGCAGCCCCTCAGGGGGCGCCAATTCACCCCTCCACTTT. This codes for CASSPSGGANSPLHF. The V and J genes are TRBV13 and TRBJ1-6; 8 bases are shared with TRBD1. From germline, CDR1 is PRHDT and CDR2 FYEKMQ (reference sequence). V was pared by 5 bases and J by 7 bases, with 7 bases of the junction left unmatched. The CDR3 spans 15 residues.